This record covers a single TCR beta chain. What it binds is unknown. From germline, CDR1 is SGHTA and CDR2 FQGNSA. This CDR3 spans 17 amino acids. After removal of 4 bases from V and 4 bases from J, the junction contained 8 bases not matched to a gene. The data were obtained in a study of OX40 agonist ivuxolimab in advanced cancers. Study background: Patients received the agonistic anti-OX40 (CD134) antibody ivuxolimab. Earlier anti-PD-1, anti-PD-L1 or anti-CTLA-4 therapy was permitted; less than 50% had received some. Age averaged around 58 years (range roughly 23 to 79), and about 86% were male. Study-level points and caveats: At 0.1-3.0 mg/kg, partial responders had clonal expansion among the lowest observed.

The repertoire was sequenced with immunoSEQ multiplex PCR; TCRdb's copy has only in-frame clones and lacks some. The sample contains 60,000 to 80,000 clones, 79% of which appear only once. The sequencing used CD4+ or CD8+ T cells sorted from blood, collected in a trial of the OX40 agonist ivuxolimab. This clonotype was obtained from an adult with an advanced solid tumor such as melanoma, head and neck, liver or kidney cancer. V and J are TRBV7-2 and TRBJ2-6; 9 positions agree with TRBD1. CDR3 bases: TGTGCCAGCAGCTCCGCCGGGACAGGGTACGGGGCCAACGTCCTGACTTTC. It is translated as CASSSAGTGYGANVLTF.